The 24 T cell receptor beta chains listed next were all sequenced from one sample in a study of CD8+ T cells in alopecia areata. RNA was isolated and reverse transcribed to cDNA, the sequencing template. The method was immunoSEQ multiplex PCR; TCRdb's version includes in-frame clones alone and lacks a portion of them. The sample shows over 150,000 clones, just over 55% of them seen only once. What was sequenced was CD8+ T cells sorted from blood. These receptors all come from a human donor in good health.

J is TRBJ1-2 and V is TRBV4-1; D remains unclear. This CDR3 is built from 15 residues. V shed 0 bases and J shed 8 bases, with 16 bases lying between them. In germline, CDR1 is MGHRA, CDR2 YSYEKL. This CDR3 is CASSQDRVSADGYTF. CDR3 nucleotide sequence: TGCGCCAGCAGCCAAGATCGCGTCAGCGCAGACGGCTACACCTTC.

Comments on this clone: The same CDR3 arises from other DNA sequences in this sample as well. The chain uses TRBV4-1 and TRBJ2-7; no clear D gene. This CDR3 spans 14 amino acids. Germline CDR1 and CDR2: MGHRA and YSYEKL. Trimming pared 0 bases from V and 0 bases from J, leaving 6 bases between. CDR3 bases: TGCGCCAGCAGCCAAGATCTTCCCTCCTACGAGCAGTACTTC. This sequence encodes CASSQDLPSYEQYF.

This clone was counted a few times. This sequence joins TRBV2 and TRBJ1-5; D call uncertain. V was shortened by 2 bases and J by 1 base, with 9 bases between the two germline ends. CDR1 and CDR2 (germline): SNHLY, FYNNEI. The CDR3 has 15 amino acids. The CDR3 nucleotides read TGTGCCAGCAGTGAATTGCGGGCAAGCAATCAGCCCCAGCATTTT. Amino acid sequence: CASSELRASNQPQHF.

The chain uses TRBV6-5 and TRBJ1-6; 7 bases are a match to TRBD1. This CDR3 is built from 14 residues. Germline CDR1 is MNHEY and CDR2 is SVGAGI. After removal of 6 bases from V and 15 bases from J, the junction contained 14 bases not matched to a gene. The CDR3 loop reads CASSPRDSKQLLHF. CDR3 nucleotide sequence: TGTGCCAGCAGCCCCCGGGACAGTAAGCAGCTCCTCCACTTT.

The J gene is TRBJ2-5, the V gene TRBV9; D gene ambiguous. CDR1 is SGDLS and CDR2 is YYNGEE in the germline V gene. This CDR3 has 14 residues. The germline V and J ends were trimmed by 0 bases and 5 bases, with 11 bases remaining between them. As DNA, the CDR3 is TGTGCCAGCAGCGTAGCGGTTGCTGAGGAGACCCAGTACTTC. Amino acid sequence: CASSVAVAEETQYF.

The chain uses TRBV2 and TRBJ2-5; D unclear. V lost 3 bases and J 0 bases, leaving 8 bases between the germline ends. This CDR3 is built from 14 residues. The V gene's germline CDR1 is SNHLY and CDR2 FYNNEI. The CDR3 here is CASSDTIDQETQYF. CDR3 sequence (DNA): TGTGCCAGCAGTGATACTATCGACCAAGAGACCCAGTACTTC.

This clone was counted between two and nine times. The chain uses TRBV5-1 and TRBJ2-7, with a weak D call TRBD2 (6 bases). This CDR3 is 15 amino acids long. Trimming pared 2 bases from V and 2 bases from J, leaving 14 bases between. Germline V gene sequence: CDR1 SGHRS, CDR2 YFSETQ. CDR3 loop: CASSLGLGGTYEQYF. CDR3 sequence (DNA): TGCGCCAGCAGCTTAGGCCTGGGGGGAACCTACGAGCAGTACTTC.

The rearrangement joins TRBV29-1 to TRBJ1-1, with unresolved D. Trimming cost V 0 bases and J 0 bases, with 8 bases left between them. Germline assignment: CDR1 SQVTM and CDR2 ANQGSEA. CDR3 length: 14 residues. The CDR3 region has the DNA TGCAGCGTTGAAGAGGCGGGGATGAACACTGAAGCTTTCTTT. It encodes CSVEEAGMNTEAFF.

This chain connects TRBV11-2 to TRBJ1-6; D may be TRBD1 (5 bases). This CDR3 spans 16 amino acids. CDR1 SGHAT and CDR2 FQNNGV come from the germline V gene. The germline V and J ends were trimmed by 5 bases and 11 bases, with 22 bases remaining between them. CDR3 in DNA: TGTGCCAGCAGCAGCCGCCGGGACGGCGTAGGGGCACCCCTCCACTTT. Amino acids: CASSSRRDGVGAPLHF.

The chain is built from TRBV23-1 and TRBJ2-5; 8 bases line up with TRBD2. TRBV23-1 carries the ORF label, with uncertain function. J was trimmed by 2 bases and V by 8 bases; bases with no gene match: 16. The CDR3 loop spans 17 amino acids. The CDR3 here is CASAATSGGNLQETQYF. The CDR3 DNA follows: TGCGCCAGCGCCGCTACCAGCGGGGGAAACCTGCAAGAGACCCAGTACTTC.

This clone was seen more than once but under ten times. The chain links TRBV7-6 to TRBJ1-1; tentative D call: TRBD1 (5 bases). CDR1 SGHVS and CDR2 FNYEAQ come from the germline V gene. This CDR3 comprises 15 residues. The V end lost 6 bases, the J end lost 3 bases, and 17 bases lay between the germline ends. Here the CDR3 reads CASSSGLGRDTEAFF. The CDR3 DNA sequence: TGTGCCAGCAGTTCAGGGCTAGGGCGGGACACTGAAGCTTTCTTT.

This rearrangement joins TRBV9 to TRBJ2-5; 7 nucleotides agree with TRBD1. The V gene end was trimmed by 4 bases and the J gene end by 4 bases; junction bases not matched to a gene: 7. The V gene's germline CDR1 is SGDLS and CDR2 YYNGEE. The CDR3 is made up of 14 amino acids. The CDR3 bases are TGTGCCAGCAGCCCAAGTAGGGGGCGAGAGACCCAGTACTTC. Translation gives CASSPSRGRETQYF. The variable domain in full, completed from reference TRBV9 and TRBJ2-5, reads DSGVTQTPKHLITATGQRVTLRCSPRSGDLSVYWYQQSLDQGLQFLIQYYNGEERAKGNILERFSAQQFPDLHSELNLSSLELGDSALYFCASSPSRGRETQYFGPGTRLLVL.

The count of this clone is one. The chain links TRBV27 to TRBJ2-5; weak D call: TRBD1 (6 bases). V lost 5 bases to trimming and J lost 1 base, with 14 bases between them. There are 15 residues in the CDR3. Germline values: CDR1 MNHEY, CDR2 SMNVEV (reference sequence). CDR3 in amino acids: CASSRDKGLQETQYF. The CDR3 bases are TGTGCCAGCAGTAGGGACAAGGGCCTCCAAGAGACCCAGTACTTC.

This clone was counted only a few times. The chain's CDR3 is CSVWGTSGGSYEQYF. CDR3 in DNA: TGCAGCGTTTGGGGGACTAGCGGGGGCTCCTACGAGCAGTACTTC. This sequence joins TRBV29-1 and TRBJ2-7, with TRBD2 matching 14 bases. The CDR3 covers 15 residues. With V trimmed by 5 bases and J by 0 bases, 3 bases remained unmatched. CDR1 is SQVTM and CDR2 is ANQGSEA in the germline V gene.

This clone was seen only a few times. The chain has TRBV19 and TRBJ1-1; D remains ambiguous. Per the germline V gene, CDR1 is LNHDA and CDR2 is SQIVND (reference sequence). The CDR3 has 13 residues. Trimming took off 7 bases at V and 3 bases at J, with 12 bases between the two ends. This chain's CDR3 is CASNPRGYTEAFF. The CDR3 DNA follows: TGTGCCAGTAACCCTCGGGGATACACTGAAGCTTTCTTT.

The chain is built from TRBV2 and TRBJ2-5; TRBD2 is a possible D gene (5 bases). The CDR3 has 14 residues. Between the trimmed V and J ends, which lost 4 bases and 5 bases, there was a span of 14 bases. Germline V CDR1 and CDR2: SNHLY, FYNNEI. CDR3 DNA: TGTGCCAGCAGTGCCTTTACCGGACTCGAGACCCAGTACTTC. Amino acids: CASSAFTGLETQYF.

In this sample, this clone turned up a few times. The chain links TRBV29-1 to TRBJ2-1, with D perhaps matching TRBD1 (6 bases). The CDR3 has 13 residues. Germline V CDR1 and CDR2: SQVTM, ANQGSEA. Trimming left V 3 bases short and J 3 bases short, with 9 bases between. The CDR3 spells CSVEGQDYNEQFF. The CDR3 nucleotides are TGCAGCGTTGAGGGACAAGACTACAATGAGCAGTTCTTC.

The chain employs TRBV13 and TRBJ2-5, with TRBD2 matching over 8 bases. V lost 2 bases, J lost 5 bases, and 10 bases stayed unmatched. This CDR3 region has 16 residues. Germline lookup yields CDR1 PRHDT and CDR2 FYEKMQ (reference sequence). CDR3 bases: TGTGCCAGCAGCTTACGCAAGGCACTAGCGGTTGAGACCCAGTACTTC. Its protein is CASSLRKALAVETQYF.

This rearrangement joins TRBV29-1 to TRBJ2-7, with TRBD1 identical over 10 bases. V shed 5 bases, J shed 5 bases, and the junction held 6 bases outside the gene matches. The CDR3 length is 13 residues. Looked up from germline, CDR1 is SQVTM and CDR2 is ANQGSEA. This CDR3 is CSVTGTGEDEQYF. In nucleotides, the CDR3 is TGCAGCGTTACCGGGACAGGGGAAGACGAGCAGTACTTC.

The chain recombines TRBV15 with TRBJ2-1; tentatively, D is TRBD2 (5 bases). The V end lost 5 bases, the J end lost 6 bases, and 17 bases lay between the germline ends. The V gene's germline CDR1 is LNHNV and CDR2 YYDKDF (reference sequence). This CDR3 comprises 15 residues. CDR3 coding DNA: TGTGCCACCAGCGGGGAACTAGGAGGAGGCAATGAGCAGTTCTTC. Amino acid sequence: CATSGELGGGNEQFF.

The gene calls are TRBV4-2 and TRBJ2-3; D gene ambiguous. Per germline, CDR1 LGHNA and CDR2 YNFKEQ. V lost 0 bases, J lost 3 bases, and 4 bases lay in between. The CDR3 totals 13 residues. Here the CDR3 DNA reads TGTGCCAGCAGCCAAGATATTACAGATACGCAGTATTTT. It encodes CASSQDITDTQYF.

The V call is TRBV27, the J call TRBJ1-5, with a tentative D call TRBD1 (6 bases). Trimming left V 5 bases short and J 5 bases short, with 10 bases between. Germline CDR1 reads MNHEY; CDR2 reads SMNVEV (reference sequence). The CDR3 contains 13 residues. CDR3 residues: CASSNRVDQPQHF. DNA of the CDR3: TGTGCCAGCAGTAACAGGGTCGATCAGCCCCAGCATTTT.

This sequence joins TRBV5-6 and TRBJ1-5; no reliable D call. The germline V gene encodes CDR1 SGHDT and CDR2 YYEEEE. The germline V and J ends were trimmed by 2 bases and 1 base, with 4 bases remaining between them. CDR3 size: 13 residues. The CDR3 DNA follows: TGTGCCAGCAGCTTTAACAGCAATCAGCCCCAGCATTTT. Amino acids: CASSFNSNQPQHF.

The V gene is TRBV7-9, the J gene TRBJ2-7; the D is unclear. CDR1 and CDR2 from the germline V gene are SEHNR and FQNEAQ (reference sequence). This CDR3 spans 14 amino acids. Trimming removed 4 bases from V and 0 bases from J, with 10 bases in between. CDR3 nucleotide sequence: TGTGCCAGCAGCTCGACTGCGAGCTCCTACGAGCAGTACTTC. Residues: CASSSTASSYEQYF.